This T cell receptor (beta chain) stems from a study of shared clonotypes between healthy human individuals. To note about this clone: Other DNA variants within this sample encode the same CDR3.

Trimming left V 3 bases short and J 1 base short, with 4 bases between. Germline CDR1 KGHSH, CDR2 LQKENI. The CDR3 is 13 residues long. Method: immunoSEQ multiplex PCR; TCRdb's copy keeps in-frame clones and lacks some. Of more than 900,000 clones in the sample, approximately 78% are singletons; the top ten hold under 0.8%. The source of this sequence is a man aged 18-30 years in good health. Some clones in this sample may be carry-over from other donors' samples. Sequenced material: memory CD4+ T cells from PBMCs. As to subset: CD45RA-negative fraction. V usage is TRBV18 and J usage is TRBJ2-1; D ambiguous. The CDR3 DNA reads TGTGCCAGCTCACCTAGTTCCTACAATGAGCAGTTCTTC. This codes for CASSPSSYNEQFF. Supplemented by reference TRBV18 and TRBJ2-1, the full variable domain reads NAGVMQNPRHLVRRRGQEARLRCSPMKGHSHVYWYRQLPEEGLKFMVYLQKENIIDESGMPKERFSAEFPKEGPSILRIQQVVRGDSAAYFCASSPSSYNEQFFGPGTRLTVL.